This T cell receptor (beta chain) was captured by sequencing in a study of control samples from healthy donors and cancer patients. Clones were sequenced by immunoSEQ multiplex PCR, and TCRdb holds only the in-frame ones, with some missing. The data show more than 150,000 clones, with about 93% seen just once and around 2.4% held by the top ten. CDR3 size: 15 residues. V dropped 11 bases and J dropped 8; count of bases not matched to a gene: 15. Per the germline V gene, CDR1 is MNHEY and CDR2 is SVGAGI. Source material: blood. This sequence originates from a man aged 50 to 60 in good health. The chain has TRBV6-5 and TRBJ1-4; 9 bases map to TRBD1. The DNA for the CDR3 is TGTGCCTCAGGAGGGCCACAGGGGGCGCACGAAAAACTGTTTTTT. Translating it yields CASGGPQGAHEKLFF.